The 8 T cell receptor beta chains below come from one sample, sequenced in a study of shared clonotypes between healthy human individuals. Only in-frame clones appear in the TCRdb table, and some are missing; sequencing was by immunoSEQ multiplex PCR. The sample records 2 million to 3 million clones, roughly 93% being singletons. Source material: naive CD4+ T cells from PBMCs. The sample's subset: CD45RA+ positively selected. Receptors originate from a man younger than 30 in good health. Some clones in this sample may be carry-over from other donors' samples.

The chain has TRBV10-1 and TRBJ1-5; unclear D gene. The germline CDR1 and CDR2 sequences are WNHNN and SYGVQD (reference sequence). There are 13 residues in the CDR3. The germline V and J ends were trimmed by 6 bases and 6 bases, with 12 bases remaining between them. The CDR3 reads CASSPDTSQPQHF. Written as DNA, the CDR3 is TGCGCCAGCAGCCCTGACACTAGTCAGCCCCAGCATTTT.

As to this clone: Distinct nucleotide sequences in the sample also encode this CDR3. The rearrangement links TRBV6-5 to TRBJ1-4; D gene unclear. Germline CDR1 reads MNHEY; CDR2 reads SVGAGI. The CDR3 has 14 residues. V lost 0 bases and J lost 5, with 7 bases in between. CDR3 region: CASSYSETNEKLFF. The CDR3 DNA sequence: TGTGCCAGCAGTTACTCTGAGACCAATGAAAAACTGTTTTTT.

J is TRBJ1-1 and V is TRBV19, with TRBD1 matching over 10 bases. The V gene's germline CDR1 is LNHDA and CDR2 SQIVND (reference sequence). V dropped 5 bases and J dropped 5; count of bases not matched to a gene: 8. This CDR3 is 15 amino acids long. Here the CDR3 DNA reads TGTGCCAGTAGTCCCCGACAGGGGGCGAGGACTGAAGCTTTCTTT. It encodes CASSPRQGARTEAFF. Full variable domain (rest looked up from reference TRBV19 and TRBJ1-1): DGGITQSPKYLFRKEGQNVTLSCEQNLNHDAMYWYRQDPGQGLRLIYYSQIVNDFQKGDIAEGYSVSREKKESFPLTVTSAQKNPTAFYLCASSPRQGARTEAFFGQGTRLTVV.

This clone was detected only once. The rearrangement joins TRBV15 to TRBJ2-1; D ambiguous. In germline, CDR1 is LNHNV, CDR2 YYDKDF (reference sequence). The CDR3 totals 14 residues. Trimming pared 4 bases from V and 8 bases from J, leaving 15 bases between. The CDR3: CATSTKSRLHEQFF. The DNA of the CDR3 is TGTGCCACCAGCACCAAATCTAGGTTACATGAGCAGTTCTTC. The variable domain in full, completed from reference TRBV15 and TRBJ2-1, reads DAMVIQNPRYQVTQFGKPVTLSCSQTLNHNVMYWYQQKSSQAPKLLFHYYDKDFNNEADTPDNFQSRRPNTSFCFLDIRSPGLGDTAMYLCATSTKSRLHEQFFGPGTRLTVL.

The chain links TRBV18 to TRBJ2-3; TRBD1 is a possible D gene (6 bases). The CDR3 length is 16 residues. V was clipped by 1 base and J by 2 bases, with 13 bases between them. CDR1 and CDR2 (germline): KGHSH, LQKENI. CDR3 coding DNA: TGTGCCAGCTCACCACGCCAGGGGAGCAACACAGATACGCAGTATTTT. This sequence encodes CASSPRQGSNTDTQYF.

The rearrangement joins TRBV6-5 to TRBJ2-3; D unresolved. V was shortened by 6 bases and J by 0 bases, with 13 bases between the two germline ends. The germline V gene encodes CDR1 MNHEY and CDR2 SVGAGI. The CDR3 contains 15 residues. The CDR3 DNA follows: TGTGCCAGCAGCCCCCTACCGACTAGCACAGATACGCAGTATTTT. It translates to CASSPLPTSTDTQYF.

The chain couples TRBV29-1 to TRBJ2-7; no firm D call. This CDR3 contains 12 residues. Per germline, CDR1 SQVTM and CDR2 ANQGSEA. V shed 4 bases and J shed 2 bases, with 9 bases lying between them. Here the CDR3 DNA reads TGCAGCGTTGGCCATAGCCCCTACGAGCAGTACTTC. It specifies CSVGHSPYEQYF.

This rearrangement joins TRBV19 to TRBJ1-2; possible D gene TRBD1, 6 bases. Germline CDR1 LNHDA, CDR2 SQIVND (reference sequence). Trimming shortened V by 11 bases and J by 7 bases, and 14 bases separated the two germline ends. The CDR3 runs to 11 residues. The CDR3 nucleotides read TGTGCCTCTAACCAAGGGGGTGGCTACACCTTC. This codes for CASNQGGGYTF.